The rows below give T cell receptor beta chains drawn from one sample of a study of control samples from healthy donors and cancer patients. Generated by immunoSEQ multiplex PCR, the TCRdb table keeps only in-frame clones and is missing some. The table includes more than 95,000 clones, 88% detected once. Source material: blood. The receptors were sampled from a woman in her 70s in good health. CDR3s include the opening cysteine and the closing phenylalanine or tryptophan. A D gene is named only where the DNA matches it firmly. Where a row states a size, it is once, few, many or the class of an expanded clone; other rows omit it.

j_call | clone_size | v_call | d_call | cdr3_aa | cdr3_nt
TRBJ1-1 | once | TRBV12-3/TRBV12-4 | . | CASSSGLAEAFF | TGTGCCAGCAGTTCAGGACTAGCTGAAGCTTTCTTT
TRBJ1-1 | . | TRBV7-3 | . | CASSLSGLVNTEAFF | TGTGCCAGCAGCTTAAGCGGGCTGGTGAACACTGAAGCTTTCTTT
TRBJ2-5 | . | TRBV19 | TRBD1 | CASSADRAKETQYF | TGTGCCAGTAGTGCAGACAGGGCCAAAGAGACCCAGTACTTC
TRBJ1-1 | . | TRBV5-6 | . | CASSLGIGWGNTEAFF | TGTGCCAGCAGCTTGGGCATTGGGTGGGGGAACACTGAAGCTTTCTTT
TRBJ2-5 | . | TRBV24-1 | . | CATSDTTGTAEETQYF | TGTGCCACCAGTGATACCACCGGGACGGCAGAAGAGACCCAGTACTTC
TRBJ2-2 | . | TRBV19 | TRBD1 | CASSNQGRGRTGELFF | TGTGCCAGTAGTAACCAGGGCAGGGGGCGGACCGGGGAGCTGTTTTTT
TRBJ2-3 | . | TRBV27 | TRBD1 | CASSFSVGGQGVIGGYTQYF | TGTGCCAGCAGTTTTTCTGTCGGCGGACAGGGCGTCATTGGGGGATATACGCAGTATTTT
TRBJ1-1 | . | TRBV10-3 | TRBD1 | CASGTGLGNTEAFF | TGTGCATCCGGGACAGGGCTGGGTAACACTGAAGCTTTCTTT
TRBJ1-6 | . | TRBV4-1 | TRBD1 | CASSHRQGNNSPLHF | TGCGCCAGCAGCCACAGACAGGGAAATAATTCACCCCTCCACTTT
TRBJ1-6 | . | TRBV6-2/TRBV6-3 | . | CASSYYRASPPLHF | TGTGCCAGCAGTTACTACAGGGCGAGTCCACCCCTCCACTTT
TRBJ1-1 | once | TRBV10-2 | . | CASPEGSPNTEAFF | TGCGCCAGCCCCGAGGGGTCTCCGAACACTGAAGCTTTCTTT
TRBJ1-1 | . | TRBV29-1 | . | CSVETVNTEAFF | TGCAGCGTGGAGACGGTGAACACTGAAGCTTTCTTT
TRBJ1-2 | . | TRBV6-6 | . | CASTPGTYGYTF | TGTGCCAGCACCCCGGGAACCTATGGCTACACCTTC
TRBJ2-1 | . | TRBV10-3 | . | CAISGPDGNEQFF | TGTGCCATCAGTGGTCCTGACGGAAATGAGCAGTTCTTC
TRBJ2-7 | . | TRBV2 | . | CATSYESRRSYEQYF | TGTGCCACCAGTTACGAATCCAGGCGCTCCTACGAGCAGTACTTC
TRBJ1-6 | . | TRBV7-2 | . | CASSRDRYNSPLHF | TGTGCCAGCAGCCGGGACCGATATAATTCACCCCTCCACTTT
TRBJ2-7 | . | TRBV3-1/TRBV3-2 | TRBD2 | CASSQDPYRTSGLYEQYF | TGTGCCAGCAGCCAAGATCCCTATAGGACTAGCGGGCTCTACGAGCAGTACTTC
TRBJ2-1 | . | TRBV4-2 | . | CASSPQQGEQFF | TGTGCTAGCAGCCCACAGCAGGGTGAGCAGTTCTTC
TRBJ1-1 | . | TRBV27 | TRBD1 | CASRPSTGEADTEAFF | TGTGCCAGCAGACCCTCTACAGGGGAGGCTGACACTGAAGCTTTCTTT
TRBJ1-2 | . | TRBV5-1 | . | CASSLALGGTNYGYTF | TGCGCCAGCAGCTTGGCTCTTGGGGGGACTAACTATGGCTACACCTTC
TRBJ1-6 | once | TRBV4-1 | . | CASSQEWGNNSPLHF | TGCGCCAGCAGCCAAGAATGGGGGAATAATTCACCCCTCCACTTT
TRBJ2-7 | . | TRBV2 | . | CASSLGVLRSSYEQYF | TGTGCCAGCAGTCTTGGGGTCCTAAGGAGCTCCTACGAGCAGTACTTC
TRBJ1-2 | . | TRBV10-3 | . | CAISETDYGYTF | TGTGCCATCAGTGAGACAGACTATGGCTACACCTTC
TRBJ2-1 | few | TRBV29-1 | TRBD2 | CSAIDSGGATDEQFF | TGCAGCGCAATCGATAGCGGGGGGGCGACGGATGAGCAGTTCTTC
TRBJ1-5 | . | TRBV12-3/TRBV12-4 | . | CASSLTRNQPQHF | TGTGCCAGCAGTTTGACAAGAAATCAGCCCCAGCATTTT
TRBJ1-2 | . | TRBV29-1 | . | CSVVWTVYGYTF | TGCAGCGTTGTGTGGACAGTCTATGGCTACACCTTC
TRBJ1-1 | . | TRBV10-3 | TRBD1 | CAIRGTGKNTEAFF | TGTGCCATCAGGGGGACAGGAAAGAACACTGAAGCTTTCTTT
TRBJ1-6 | once | TRBV6-6 | . | CASTDSTGPNSPLHF | TGTGCCAGCACCGACTCGACAGGTCCTAATTCACCCCTCCACTTT
TRBJ1-2 | . | TRBV10-3 | TRBD1 | CAISDAGGPANYGYTF | TGTGCCATCAGTGATGCAGGGGGGCCCGCTAACTATGGCTACACCTTC
TRBJ1-2 | . | TRBV19 | . | CASSALGAATALYGYTF | TGTGCCAGTAGTGCCCTGGGCGCCGCCACCGCCCTCTATGGCTACACCTTC
TRBJ1-1 | . | TRBV7-9 | . | CASSPVARVTEAFF | TGTGCCAGCAGCCCCGTAGCCAGGGTAACTGAAGCTTTCTTT
TRBJ1-2 | . | TRBV9 | TRBD1 | CASSSRTGGGYGYTF | TGTGCCAGCAGCTCGAGGACAGGGGGCGGCTATGGCTACACCTTC
TRBJ1-1 | . | TRBV19 | . | CASSIPPRGNTEAFF | TGTGCCAGTAGTATCCCCCCCAGGGGAAATACTGAAGCTTTCTTT
TRBJ1-2 | . | TRBV6-5 | . | CASSYLGGHYGYTF | TGTGCCAGCAGTTACCTCGGGGGGCACTATGGCTACACCTTC
TRBJ1-1 | . | TRBV20-1 | . | CSARYSTEAFF | TGCAGTGCCCGATATTCAACTGAAGCTTTCTTT
TRBJ2-2 | . | TRBV2 | . | CASSETGTRAGELFF | TGTGCCAGCAGTGAAACCGGGACCCGAGCCGGGGAGCTGTTTTTT
TRBJ2-7 | . | TRBV11-3 | . | CASSLYGKDEQYF | TGTGCCAGCAGCTTATACGGTAAAGACGAGCAGTACTTC